Below are 11 T cell receptor beta chains sequenced from a single sample in a study of blood T cell repertoires in COVID-19. Sequencing used immunoSEQ multiplex PCR; TCRdb keeps in-frame clones, though not all of them. The repertoire holds approximately 270,000 clones, with more than 65% as singletons. Sequences were obtained from peripheral blood. Source of these receptors: a person aged 70 to 85 with COVID-19, enrolled during active disease.

The V call is TRBV28, the J call TRBJ1-5, with D perhaps TRBD1 (6 bases). CDR3 length: 14 amino acids. Deletions cut 5 bases from V and 4 bases from J, with 12 bases between. Looked up from germline, CDR1 is MDHEN and CDR2 is SYDVKM. The CDR3 reads CASSTDRRNQPQHF. As DNA, the CDR3 is TGTGCCAGCAGTACCGACAGGAGAAATCAGCCCCAGCATTTT.

This clone appeared a few times. The J gene is TRBJ2-2, the V gene TRBV19; 9 bases are a match to TRBD1. CDR3 size: 13 residues. Germline V lookup: CDR1 LNHDA, CDR2 SQIVND (reference sequence). After removal of 9 bases from V and 7 bases from J, the junction contained 6 bases not matched to a gene. CDR3 sequence (DNA): TGTGCCAGCCGTGGACAGGGGTTCGGGGAGCTGTTTTTT. It yields the protein CASRGQGFGELFF.

V and J are TRBV4-1 and TRBJ1-6, with 7 bases lining up with TRBD1. Per germline, CDR1 MGHRA and CDR2 YSYEKL. The V segment lost 4 bases and the J segment 8 bases; nucleotides outside the gene matches: 11. The CDR3 totals 16 residues. The chain's CDR3 is CASSRYRGTADSPLHF. CDR3 DNA: TGCGCCAGCAGCCGATATCGCGGGACAGCGGATTCACCCCTCCACTTT.

This clone was picked up a small number of times. V usage is TRBV29-1 and J usage is TRBJ2-7, with D possibly matching TRBD2 (5 bases). The CDR3 covers 17 residues. The V gene's germline CDR1 is SQVTM and CDR2 ANQGSEA. V dropped 5 bases and J dropped 0 bases, with 23 bases sitting between them. The CDR3 spells CSVMLFKGSAGSYEQYF. The CDR3 nucleotides are TGCAGCGTTATGTTGTTTAAAGGGTCCGCGGGCTCCTACGAGCAGTACTTC.

The chain is built from TRBV4-1 and TRBJ2-1, with D possibly matching TRBD1 (6 bases). CDR1 and CDR2 from the germline V gene are MGHRA and YSYEKL. The CDR3 loop spans 16 amino acids. Trimming removed 2 bases from V and 3 bases from J, with 14 bases in between. The CDR3 DNA follows: TGCGCCAGCAGCCAACCCGGGACACGGGGCTACAATGAGCAGTTCTTC. Protein product: CASSQPGTRGYNEQFF.

V gene TRBV6-6 combines with J gene TRBJ2-7, with D possibly TRBD2 on 5 matching bases. V was clipped by 3 bases and J by 5 bases, with 14 bases between them. Looked up from germline, CDR1 is MNHNY and CDR2 is SVGAGI (reference sequence). This CDR3 spans 14 amino acids. This chain's CDR3 is CASSYLLGSDEQYF. In nucleotides, the CDR3 is TGTGCCAGCAGTTATTTGTTAGGGAGTGACGAGCAGTACTTC.

V and J are TRBV9 and TRBJ2-1, with D perhaps TRBD2 (6 bases). This CDR3 has 14 amino acids. V shed 0 bases and J shed 10 bases, with 14 bases lying between them. Germline values: CDR1 SGDLS, CDR2 YYNGEE. CDR3: CASSVVAVLGEQFF. DNA for the CDR3: TGTGCCAGCAGCGTAGTAGCGGTCCTAGGGGAGCAGTTCTTC. The full variable domain, completed using reference TRBV9 and TRBJ2-1, is DSGVTQTPKHLITATGQRVTLRCSPRSGDLSVYWYQQSLDQGLQFLIQYYNGEERAKGNILERFSAQQFPDLHSELNLSSLELGDSALYFCASSVVAVLGEQFFGPGTRLTVL.

The chain links TRBV6-6 to TRBJ2-7; 8 nucleotides agree with TRBD1. Trimming removed 5 bases from V and 4 bases from J; junction bases left unmatched: 13. The CDR3 extends over 16 amino acids. Germline values: CDR1 MNHNY, CDR2 SVGAGI (reference sequence). The CDR3 region has the DNA TGTGCCAGCAGTACCGGACAGGGCCGCTTCGGTTACGAGCAGTACTTC. Amino acids: CASSTGQGRFGYEQYF.

CDR3 nucleotide sequence: TGTGCCAGCAGTTACTCCGGGCAGGGGTCTGGCTACACCTTC. Protein sequence: CASSYSGQGSGYTF. The chain carries TRBV6-6 and TRBJ1-2; possibly TRBD1 for D (6 bases). V was shortened by 0 bases and J by 7 bases, with 12 bases between the two germline ends. The length of the CDR3 is 14 residues. Germline V lookup: CDR1 MNHNY, CDR2 SVGAGI (reference sequence).

The V and J genes are TRBV3-1 (or the pseudogene TRBV3-2) and TRBJ2-2, with 7 bases matching TRBD1. This CDR3 has 14 amino acids. Germline lookup yields CDR1 LGHDT and CDR2 YNNKEL (reference sequence). Germline trimming cut 8 bases from V and 1 base from J; bases unmatched to any gene: 4. Written as DNA, the CDR3 is TGTGCCAGCGGGGACAGCTGGAACACCGGGGAGCTGTTTTTT. Protein: CASGDSWNTGELFF.

In this sample, this clone turned up once. The rearrangement uses TRBV5-6 and TRBJ2-6, with D possibly TRBD1 on 6 matching bases. V was cut by 0 bases and J by 0 bases, with 16 bases left in between. This CDR3 has 19 residues. Germline CDR1 SGHDT, CDR2 YYEEEE. In DNA, the CDR3 is TGTGCCAGCAGCTTGGCCCGCACCAGGGGATCCTCTGGGGCCAACGTCCTGACTTTC. Its protein is CASSLARTRGSSGANVLTF.